The 9 T cell receptor beta chains listed next were all sequenced from one sample in a study of identical twins. MiXCR was run by TCRdb on the 5' RACE reads, yielding one entry per CDR3 protein. This sample carries a few hundred thousand distinct CDR3 sequences, around 8.8% of them seen once, and the ten largest clones take roughly 2.1%. The sample also formed part of further work on yellow fever vaccine responses in identical twins.

Material: memory (CD45RO+) T cells sorted from blood. All receptors derive from a woman younger than 30 in good health.

Notes on this clonotype: The DNA is omitted, as the CDR3 cannot be located on it reliably, and the CDR3 follows TCRdb's listing. This chain connects TRBV2 to TRBJ1-2; TRBD1, as called in the table, went unchecked against the DNA. The length of the CDR3 is 14 amino acids, counting both ends. Germline V gene lookup returns CDR1 SNHLY and CDR2 FYNNEI. The CDR3 is CASSEVGQGSGHTF.

This clonotype has more than one count but fewer than ten. Here the CDR3 reads CASSEATAQETQYF. The CDR3 DNA reads as TGTGCCAGCAGTGAAGCTACCGCCCAAGAGACCCAGTACTTC. The genes are TRBV6-1 and TRBJ2-5; D uncertain. CDR3 length: 14 residues. Germline assignment: CDR1 MNHNS and CDR2 SASEGT. The V and J ends lost 0 bases and 1 base respectively, with 6 bases between them.

The rearrangement links TRBV3-1 to TRBJ2-5; TRBD2 aligns across 12 bases. CDR1 is LGHDT, CDR2 YNNKEL, per germline (reference sequence). Trimming at V came to 10 bases and at J to 2 bases, leaving 8 bases not matched to a gene. This CDR3 comprises 15 residues. The CDR3 DNA reads TGTGCCACCACCCTCACTAGCGGGGGGCAAGAGACCCAGTACTTC. This gives the protein CATTLTSGGQETQYF.

This clonotype was seen a few times. The chain joins TRBV10-3 to TRBJ2-1; D unclear. Germline V gene sequence: CDR1 ENHRY, CDR2 SYGVKD. This CDR3 is built from 12 residues. The V gene lost 2 bases and the J gene lost 10 bases, with 9 bases spanning the gap. The CDR3 coding sequence is TGTGCCATCAGTGAGGTTGAGCCGGAGCAGTTCTTC. Protein product: CAISEVEPEQFF.

The CDR3 protein is CSARDIGGNTDTQYF. The CDR3 bases are TGCAGTGCTAGAGATATTGGGGGAAACACAGATACGCAGTATTTT. The chain is built from TRBV20-1 and TRBJ2-3; the D gene could be TRBD1 or TRBD2 (5 bases each). CDR3 length: 15 amino acids. Germline V gene lookup returns CDR1 DFQATT and CDR2 SNEGSKA (reference sequence). V shed 0 bases and J shed 2 bases, with 12 bases lying between them.

A few counts support this clonotype. The gene calls are TRBV20-1 and TRBJ2-7, with D possibly being TRBD2 (6 bases). Trimming took 3 bases from V and 1 from J, leaving 22 bases between them. This CDR3 region has 17 residues. In germline, CDR1 is DFQATT, CDR2 SNEGSKA (reference sequence). The CDR3 loop reads CSARSLSSVRGSYEQYF. CDR3 DNA sequence: TGCAGTGCTAGGTCCCTTTCTAGCGTGAGGGGATCCTACGAGCAGTACTTC.

The gene calls are TRBV7-9 and TRBJ2-1; D is undetermined. V lost 0 bases and J 3 bases, leaving 9 bases between the germline ends. From germline, CDR1 is SEHNR and CDR2 FQNEAQ (reference sequence). There are 15 residues in the CDR3. CDR3 loop: CASSLAGRFYNEQFF. The DNA of the CDR3 is TGTGCCAGCAGCTTAGCGGGTCGTTTCTACAATGAGCAGTTCTTC.

At least ten counts were recorded for this clonotype. The CDR3 loop is CASSLAAGTEAFF. DNA for the CDR3: TGCGCCAGCAGCTTGGCTGCTGGCACTGAAGCTTTCTTT. The chain couples TRBV5-1 to TRBJ1-1; D not resolved. Germline V gene lookup returns CDR1 SGHRS and CDR2 YFSETQ. V was cut by 0 bases and J by 4 bases, with 7 bases left in between. The CDR3 is 13 residues long.

This clonotype has just a few counts. This chain links TRBV20-1 with TRBJ2-1; 8 positions agree with TRBD2. The CDR3 consists of 16 residues. After removal of 5 bases from V and 6 bases from J, the junction contained 15 bases not matched to a gene. Germline V gene sequence: CDR1 DFQATT, CDR2 SNEGSKA (reference sequence). CDR3 residues: CSASAMSGRAINEQFF. The DNA for the CDR3 is TGCAGTGCTTCGGCCATGTCCGGGAGGGCCATCAATGAGCAGTTCTTC.